This TCR beta chain emerged from a study of cytotoxic CD8 clonotypes in ibrutinib-treated CLL (dated by TCRdb to about 2021). Describing the broader study: In this cohort, over 14 patients were treatment-naive and about a dozen were relapsed/refractory, while under 18 had unmutated IGHV. Responses were partial in roughly 24 patients and complete in 2; after median approximately 69 months follow-up, about 14 stayed in remission and some twelve progressed. Response samples were obtained after a median of about 13 months of treatment, with a range of roughly 6 to 40 months. An average of around 260,000 productive templates and 94,082 productive rearrangements was obtained per sample. Of the 85 to 90 participants in the trial, about two dozen had longitudinal samples available. Cryopreserved peripheral blood mononuclear cells were obtained prior to treatment, at the time of response, and at either disease progression or sustained remission. All remission and progressive disease samples were collected while patients were still receiving ibrutinib. Here is what the overall study found, with its caveats: Sampling times were not matched between sustained-remission and progressing patients, and lymph node repertoires were not studied. Clonality increased at ibrutinib response, stayed stable in sustained remission, and fell back toward baseline at progression. At baseline, clonality was higher than in age-matched healthy donors and showed a strong correlation with circulating CD8+ T-cell counts. Public clonotypes were rare and either contracted or stayed stable during treatment, and the rise in clonality at ibrutinib response reflected the expansion of private clonotypes.

From the cysteine through the phenylalanine, the CDR3 covers 17 amino acids. The DNA shown is the 51-base CDR3, in frame from base 1. Trimming leaves V shorter by 1 base and J shorter by 2 bases, with the junction holding 11 bases beyond the gene matches. The germline V gene gives CDR1 as MGHRA and CDR2 as YSYEKL. In the case of this clone: The specificity of this receptor is unknown. Per-nucleotide qualities are absent, and no much larger clonotype sits a single base away.

On a MiSeq, deep resolution sequencing aimed for a depth between 1 in 1 million and 1 in 200,000 T cells, with each clonotype covered 10x on average. The immunoSEQ hsTCRB Kit was used to generate TCR beta libraries. The paper's data handling went like this. ImmunoSEQ Data Assistant and ImmunoSEQ Analyzer were used for data analysis, and V, D and J genes were assigned according to IMGT definitions. Clonality was computed as one minus normalized Shannon entropy of productive rearrangement frequencies, ranging from 0 to 1. Only overrepresented clonotypes making up at least 0.05% of each patient's repertoire were included in the public clonotype analysis. Approximately 14 age-matched healthy donor repertoires from immuneACCESS were used as controls for clonality. TCRdb retrieved this table from immuneACCESS and kept in-frame rearrangements only. Not all clones are present; in checked studies, unresolved V genes account for under half, and no reason is known for the remainder. Clone size and V and J calls were adopted from that table, with D and trimming inferred from the DNA. The sample contains 250,000 or so clones, roughly 74% of them found a single time. The ten largest clones take up 15% of the sample.

The time point label, as the study defines it: less than 30 months on ibrutinib. Roughly 2 micrograms of genomic DNA were extracted from cryopreserved PBMCs for TCR beta library preparation. High-throughput TCR beta sequencing was performed on longitudinal blood samples from CLL patients receiving ibrutinib monotherapy. The patients were enrolled in a single-center, open-label phase 2 trial of ibrutinib monotherapy. The sample here was PBMCs, taken after 24 months of ibrutinib treatment. The rearrangement joined TRBV4-1 to TRBJ2-7, with TRBD2 identical over 7 junction bases. This TCR was sampled from a human donor with chronic lymphocytic leukemia. The CDR3 is CASSQGLSRERPYEQYF. The nucleotide sequence is given as TGCGCCAGCAGCCAAGGGCTGTCGCGGGAGAGACCCTACGAGCAGTACTTC.